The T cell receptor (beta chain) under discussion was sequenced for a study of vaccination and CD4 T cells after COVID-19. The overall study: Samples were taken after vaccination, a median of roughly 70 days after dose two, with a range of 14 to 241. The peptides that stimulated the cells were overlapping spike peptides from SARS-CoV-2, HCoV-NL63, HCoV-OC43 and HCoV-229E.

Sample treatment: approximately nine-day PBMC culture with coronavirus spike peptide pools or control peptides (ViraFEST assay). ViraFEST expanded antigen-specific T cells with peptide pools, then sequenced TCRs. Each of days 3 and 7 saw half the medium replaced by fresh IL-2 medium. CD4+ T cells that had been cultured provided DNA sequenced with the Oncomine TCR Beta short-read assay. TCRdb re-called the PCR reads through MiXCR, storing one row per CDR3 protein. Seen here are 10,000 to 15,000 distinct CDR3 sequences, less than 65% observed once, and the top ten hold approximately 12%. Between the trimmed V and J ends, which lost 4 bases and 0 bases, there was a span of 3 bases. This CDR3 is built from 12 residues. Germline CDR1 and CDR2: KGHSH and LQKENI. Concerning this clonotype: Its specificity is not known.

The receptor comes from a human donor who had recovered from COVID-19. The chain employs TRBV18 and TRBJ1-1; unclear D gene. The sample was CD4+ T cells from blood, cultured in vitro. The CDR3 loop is CASSQMNTEAFF. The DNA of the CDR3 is TGTGCCAGCTCACAGATGAACACTGAAGCTTTCTTT.